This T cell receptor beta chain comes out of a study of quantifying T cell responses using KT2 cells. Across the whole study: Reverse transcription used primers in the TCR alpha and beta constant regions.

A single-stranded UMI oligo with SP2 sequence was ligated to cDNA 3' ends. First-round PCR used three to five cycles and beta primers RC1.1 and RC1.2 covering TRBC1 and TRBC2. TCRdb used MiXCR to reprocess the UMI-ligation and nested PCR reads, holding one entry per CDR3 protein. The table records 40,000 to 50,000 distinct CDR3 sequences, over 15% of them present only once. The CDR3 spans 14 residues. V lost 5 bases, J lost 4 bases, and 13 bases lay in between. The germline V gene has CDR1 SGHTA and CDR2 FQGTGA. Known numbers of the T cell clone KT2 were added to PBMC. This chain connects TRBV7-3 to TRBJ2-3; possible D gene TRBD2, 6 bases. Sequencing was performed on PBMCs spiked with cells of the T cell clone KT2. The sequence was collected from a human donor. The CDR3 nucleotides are TGTGCCAGCAGCCAGACTAGTGATGCAGATACGCAGTATTTT. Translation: CASSQTSDADTQYF.